What follows is one T cell receptor beta chain and its context. The source of the sample is a study of metastatic and nonmetastatic thyroid tumors. TCRdb re-processed the PCR reads through MiXCR. The sample has tens of thousands of clones, 40% to 55% seen once; the top ten hold approximately 25%. Before thyroid surgery, none of the patients had received any treatment. The V end lost 6 bases, the J end lost 3 bases, and 12 bases lay between the germline ends. This CDR3 is 14 amino acids long. The V gene's germline CDR1 is SEHNR and CDR2 FQNEAQ (reference sequence). The chain is built from TRBV7-9 and TRBJ2-1, with D perhaps TRBD2 (6 bases). This receptor was taken from a male donor with papillary thyroid cancer or a benign thyroid nodule (not recorded which). Some clones in this sample may be carry-over from other donors' samples. Material: tumor tissue. DNA for the CDR3: TGTGCCAGCAGTCATAGACTAGACTACAATGAGCAGTTCTTC. Amino acids: CASSHRLDYNEQFF.